This TCR beta chain emerged from a study of T cell repertoires in cytomegalovirus infection. Study summary: Peptides in the study included HLA-C-restricted and HLA-B-restricted CMV epitopes. It can be stated that public TCR beta signatures indicated CMV infection as well as a matching HLA type.

Germline V gene lookup returns CDR1 SGHVS and CDR2 FQNEAQ. V lost 0 bases, J lost 8 bases, and 40 bases lay in between. The CDR3 loop spans 23 amino acids. This clonotype was seen at least ten times. The target antigen is unknown. Study results and caveats: Within the response measured ex vivo, HLA-C-restricted CMV-specific TCR beta clonotypes were dominant.

TCRdb reprocessed the reads with MiXCR, giving one entry per CDR3 protein. The profile shows some 920,000 distinct CDR3 sequences, around 30% of them singletons. V gene TRBV7-8 combines with J gene TRBJ1-1; no reliable D call. The sample in question was cultured CD8+ T cells from PBMCs, obtained from culture after CMV antigen stimulation. The receptor comes from a human donor in good health (CMV status not recorded). Some clones in this sample may be carry-over from other donors' samples. The CDR3 DNA sequence: TGTGCCAGCAGCTTAGCCGCAGTTCTTGCAAACTACAAACTGACTAGGATGGCCGAAGAAGCTTTCTTT. It yields the protein CASSLAAVLANYKLTRMAEEAFF.